This is a list of T cell receptor beta chains from one sample in a study of T cells after yellow fever vaccination. Using its own MiXCR run on the 5' RACE reads, TCRdb lists one record per CDR3 protein. The sample lists around 56,000 distinct CDR3 sequences, around 6.2% seen once, with less than 40% in the top ten. Here the sequenced sample was PBMCs, either bulk or a sorted T-cell subset (CD4+, CD8+, memory, or dextramer-sorted; not recorded which), taken on the day of the yellow fever booster vaccination. These receptors were collected from a man younger than 35 who received the YFV17D yellow fever vaccine. Both conserved end residues are part of each CDR3. Fields, in order: CDR3 protein, CDR3 DNA, clone size, V gene, D gene, J gene. A D gene is named only where the DNA matches it firmly. Clone size is shown for a subset of rows, as once, few, many or a class of expanded clone.

CDR3aa: CASSGALGGVQEQFF
CDR3nt: TGTGCCAGCAGTGGCGCCCTAGGGGGGGTGCAGGAGCAGTTCTTC
abundance: NA
v_gene: TRBV27
d_gene: NA
j_gene: TRBJ2-1

CDR3aa: CSASRAGANYGYTF
CDR3nt: TGCAGTGCTAGCCGAGCAGGGGCTAACTATGGCTACACCTTC
abundance: many
v_gene: TRBV20-1
d_gene: NA
j_gene: TRBJ1-2

CDR3aa: CASSRQTGEADTQYF
CDR3nt: TGCGCCAGCAGCCGACAGACAGGGGAGGCAGATACGCAGTATTTT
abundance: many
v_gene: TRBV4-3
d_gene: TRBD1
j_gene: TRBJ2-3

CDR3aa: CASSLVSLNQPQHF
CDR3nt: TGTGCCAGCAGTTTAGTTTCTTTAAATCAGCCCCAGCATTTT
abundance: NA
v_gene: TRBV12-3/TRBV12-4
d_gene: NA
j_gene: TRBJ1-5

CDR3aa: CASSAGTRDSPLHF
CDR3nt: TGCGCCAGCAGCGCCGGGACTCGGGATTCACCCCTCCACTTT
abundance: few
v_gene: TRBV5-1
d_gene: NA
j_gene: TRBJ1-6

CDR3aa: CASSLSAANTGELFF
CDR3nt: TGTGCCAGCAGCCTTTCGGCGGCGAACACCGGGGAGCTGTTTTTT
abundance: few
v_gene: TRBV5-4
d_gene: NA
j_gene: TRBJ2-2

CDR3aa: CASSYQAGDYEQYF
CDR3nt: TGTGCCAGCAGTTACCAAGCAGGGGACTACGAGCAGTACTTC
abundance: NA
v_gene: TRBV6-2/TRBV6-3
d_gene: NA
j_gene: TRBJ2-7

CDR3aa: CSAAGSGDTQYF
CDR3nt: TGCAGTGCGGCCGGGTCCGGGGATACGCAGTATTTT
abundance: few
v_gene: TRBV20-1
d_gene: NA
j_gene: TRBJ2-3

CDR3aa: CASSFGVGPYNEQFF
CDR3nt: TGTGCCAGCAGCTTTGGGGTAGGCCCCTACAATGAGCAGTTCTTC
abundance: few
v_gene: TRBV11-2
d_gene: NA
j_gene: TRBJ2-1

CDR3aa: CASSLAQGAKSYEQYF
CDR3nt: TGTGCCAGCAGCTTAGCGCAGGGGGCGAAGTCCTACGAGCAGTACTTC
abundance: many
v_gene: TRBV7-8
d_gene: TRBD1
j_gene: TRBJ2-7

CDR3aa: CSAGYTEAFF
CDR3nt: TGCAGTGCAGGGTACACTGAAGCTTTCTTT
abundance: few
v_gene: TRBV20-1
d_gene: NA
j_gene: TRBJ1-1

CDR3aa: CASSPRDIYEQYF
CDR3nt: TGTGCCAGCAGCCCAAGGGACATCTACGAGCAGTACTTC
abundance: many
v_gene: TRBV11-1
d_gene: NA
j_gene: TRBJ2-7